This TCR beta chain was sequenced in a study of siplizumab effects on memory and regulatory T cells. TCR templates numbering some 100,000 were assayed per sample. Clones were sequenced by immunoSEQ multiplex PCR, and TCRdb holds only the in-frame ones, with some missing. The data contain fewer than 130,000 clones, just under 95% of them seen just once; the ten biggest clones take up 1% to 1.5%. With 6 bases removed from V and 1 base from J, the gap between germline ends came to 13 bases. CDR1 is ENHRY and CDR2 is SYGVKD in the germline V gene. The CDR3 is 14 residues long. The study, taken as a whole, reports: Controls had approximately 27% Treg-derived mappable alloreactive CD4+ clones on average, versus approximately 69% with siplizumab. Alloreactive sequences tracing back to unstimulated CD4+ memory cells fell significantly with siplizumab. Major contributors to the alloresponse seemed to be naive T cells, which also appeared more diverse than memory cells.

On this clone: What it binds is unknown.

This sequence was found in a human donor in good health. V gene TRBV10-3 combines with J gene TRBJ2-7; TRBD1 might be the D (6 bases). The sample was CD4+ T cells sorted from blood. The CDR3 loop is CAIRSDSESYEQYF. Here the CDR3 DNA reads TGTGCCATCAGGTCGGACAGCGAATCCTACGAGCAGTACTTC.